This entry lists 12 T cell receptor beta chains sequenced from one sample in a study of shared clonotypes between healthy human individuals. Here immunoSEQ multiplex PCR was the method, and the copy in TCRdb shows in-frame clones only, minus some. The table shows approximately 1.9 million clones, with 90% to 95% occurring only once. Naive CD8 populations comprised CD45RO-negative cells positively selected for CCR7, excluding terminally differentiated effector memory CD45RA+ cells. The sample comprised naive CD8+ T cells from PBMCs. These receptor sequences come from a man younger than 35 in good health. Some clones in this sample may be carry-over from other donors' samples.

The J gene is TRBJ2-1, the V gene TRBV19, with TRBD2 matching 9 bases. The CDR3 covers 18 residues. Trimming removed 4 bases from V and 3 bases from J; junction bases left unmatched: 13. Germline V gene lookup returns CDR1 LNHDA and CDR2 SQIVND (reference sequence). CDR3 nucleotide sequence: TGTGCCAGTAGTAGTGGTTACGAGGAGCGGGAGGACTACAATGAGCAGTTCTTC. As protein: CASSSGYEEREDYNEQFF.

With respect to this clone: Other DNA sequences in the same sample also yield this CDR3. J is TRBJ2-7 and V is TRBV6-1; either TRBD1 or TRBD2 may fit D (5 bases each). Germline V gene lookup returns CDR1 MNHNS and CDR2 SASEGT. V lost 3 bases to trimming and J lost 2 bases, with 11 bases between them. This CDR3 comprises 14 residues. The CDR3 region is CASSDWDGPYEQYF. The CDR3 DNA follows: TGTGCCAGCAGTGATTGGGACGGGCCCTACGAGCAGTACTTC.

This rearrangement joins TRBV2 to TRBJ1-5; D is possibly TRBD1 (6 bases). The CDR3 has 15 residues. V was clipped by 8 bases and J by 6 bases, with 20 bases between them. Germline CDR1 reads SNHLY; CDR2 reads FYNNEI. The CDR3: CASLPGGGLFQPQHF. Written as DNA, the CDR3 is TGTGCCAGCCTCCCCGGGGGGGGCCTGTTTCAGCCCCAGCATTTT.

The chain employs TRBV29-1 and TRBJ2-1, with D perhaps matching TRBD2 (5 bases). This CDR3 region has 13 residues. Germline CDR1 and CDR2: SQVTM and ANQGSEA. V lost 4 bases and J lost 5, with 12 bases in between. The CDR3 sequence is CSVVMLRDNEQFF. The CDR3 DNA reads as TGCAGCGTTGTTATGTTGCGGGACAATGAGCAGTTCTTC.

The CDR3 nucleotides read TGTGCCAGCAGTTTATCACGTGAAGCTTTCTTT. Translation gives CASSLSREAFF. The chain is built from TRBV28 and TRBJ1-1; D is undetermined. Per the germline V gene, CDR1 is MDHEN and CDR2 is SYDVKM. The CDR3 runs 11 residues. Trimming took 1 base from V and 7 from J, leaving 4 bases between them.

The CDR3 DNA follows: TGTGCCAGCAGTTTATATTGGGACGGCGAAACCTACAATGAGCAGTTCTTC. Its translation: CASSLYWDGETYNEQFF. This sequence joins TRBV28 and TRBJ2-1; D possibly matches TRBD1 or TRBD2 (5 bases each). The CDR3 totals 17 residues. Germline values: CDR1 MDHEN, CDR2 SYDVKM. Trimming removed 1 base at V and 2 bases at J, with 15 bases between.

V and J are TRBV9 and TRBJ2-2; D perhaps matches TRBD1 (6 bases). Germline V lookup: CDR1 SGDLS, CDR2 YYNGEE. The CDR3 has 15 amino acids. Trimming removed 4 bases at V and 2 bases at J, with 12 bases between. The CDR3 nucleotides are TGTGCCAGCAGCCCCTTCAGGGGCAACACCGGGGAGCTGTTTTTT. It codes for CASSPFRGNTGELFF. The whole variable domain, remainder taken from reference TRBV9 and TRBJ2-2, is DSGVTQTPKHLITATGQRVTLRCSPRSGDLSVYWYQQSLDQGLQFLIQYYNGEERAKGNILERFSAQQFPDLHSELNLSSLELGDSALYFCASSPFRGNTGELFFGEGSRLTVL.

This sequence joins TRBV6-5 and TRBJ2-1; 7 bases are shared with TRBD1. V dropped 3 bases and J dropped 5; count of bases not matched to a gene: 1. The germline V gene has CDR1 MNHEY and CDR2 SVGAGI. The CDR3 is made up of 13 amino acids. The CDR3 is CASSYTGDNEQFF. The DNA of the CDR3 is TGTGCCAGCAGTTATACAGGGGACAATGAGCAGTTCTTC.

V and J are TRBV27 and TRBJ1-5; D gene unclear. V shed 1 base and J shed 4 bases, with 11 bases lying between them. Germline V lookup: CDR1 MNHEY, CDR2 SMNVEV (reference sequence). This CDR3 region has 15 residues. The CDR3: CASSLWNSQNQPQHF. The CDR3 coding sequence is TGTGCCAGCAGTTTATGGAACAGCCAAAATCAGCCCCAGCATTTT.

V gene TRBV25-1 combines with J gene TRBJ2-7; 10 positions match TRBD2. The CDR3 contains 17 residues. CDR1 is MGHDK and CDR2 is SYGVNS in the germline V gene. J gave up 2 bases and V 5 bases, and 12 bases lay outside the gene matches. In nucleotides, the CDR3 is TGTGCCAGCAGTCCTCGGGCTAGCGGGAGTAGCGCCTACGAGCAGTACTTC. This gives the protein CASSPRASGSSAYEQYF.

The CDR3 nucleotides are TGTGCTAGTGGCACCCTCGGCGGGAGCGGCCACAATGAGCAGTTCTTC. Amino acid sequence: CASGTLGGSGHNEQFF. The chain carries TRBV12-5 and TRBJ2-1; TRBD2 matches 7 bases. Germline assignment: CDR1 LGHNT and CDR2 FRNRAP. CDR3 length: 16 amino acids. V gave up 6 bases and J gave up 5 bases; unmatched junction bases: 13.

The chain combines TRBV4-3 with TRBJ2-3; 9 bases fit TRBD1. Germline V CDR1 and CDR2: LGHNA, YSLEER. CDR3 length equals 15 residues. Unmatched junction bases numbered 3, after V lost 3 bases and J lost 2 bases. CDR3 DNA sequence: TGCGCCAGCAGCCAGCGGACAGGGGACACAGATACGCAGTATTTT. The encoded protein is CASSQRTGDTDTQYF.